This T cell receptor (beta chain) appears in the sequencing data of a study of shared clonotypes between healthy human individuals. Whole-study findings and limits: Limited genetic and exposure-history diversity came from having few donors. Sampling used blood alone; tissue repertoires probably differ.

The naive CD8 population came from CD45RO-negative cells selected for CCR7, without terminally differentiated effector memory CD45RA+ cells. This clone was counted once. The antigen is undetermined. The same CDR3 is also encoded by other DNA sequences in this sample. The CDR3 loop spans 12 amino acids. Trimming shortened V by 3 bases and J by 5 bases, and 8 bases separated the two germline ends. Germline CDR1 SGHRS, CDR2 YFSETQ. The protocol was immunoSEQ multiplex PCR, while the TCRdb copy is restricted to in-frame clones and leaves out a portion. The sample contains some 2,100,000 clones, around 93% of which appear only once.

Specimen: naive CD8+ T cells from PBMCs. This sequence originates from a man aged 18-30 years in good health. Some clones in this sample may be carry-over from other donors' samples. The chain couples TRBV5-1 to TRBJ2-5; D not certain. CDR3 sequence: CASSSGWETQYF. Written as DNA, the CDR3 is TGCGCCAGCAGCTCGGGTTGGGAGACCCAGTACTTC.